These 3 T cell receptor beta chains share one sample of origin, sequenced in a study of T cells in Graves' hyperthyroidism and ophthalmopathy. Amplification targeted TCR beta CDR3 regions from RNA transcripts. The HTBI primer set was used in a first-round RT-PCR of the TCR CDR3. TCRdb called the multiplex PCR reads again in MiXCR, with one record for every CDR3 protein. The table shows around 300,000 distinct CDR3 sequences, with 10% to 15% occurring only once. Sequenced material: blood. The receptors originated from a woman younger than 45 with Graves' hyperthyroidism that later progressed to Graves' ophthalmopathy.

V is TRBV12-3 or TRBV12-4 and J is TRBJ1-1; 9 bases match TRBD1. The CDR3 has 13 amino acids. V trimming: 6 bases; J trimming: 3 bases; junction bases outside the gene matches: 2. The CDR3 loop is CASRRDRDTEAFF. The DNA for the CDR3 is TGTGCCAGCAGACGGGACAGGGACACTGAAGCTTTCTTT.

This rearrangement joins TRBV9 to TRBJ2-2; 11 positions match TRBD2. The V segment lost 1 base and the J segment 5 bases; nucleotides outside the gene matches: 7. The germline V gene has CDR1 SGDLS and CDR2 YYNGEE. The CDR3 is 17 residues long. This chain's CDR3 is CASSVLTSGMETGELFF. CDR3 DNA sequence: TGTGCCAGCAGCGTACTGACTAGCGGGATGGAGACCGGGGAGCTGTTTTTT. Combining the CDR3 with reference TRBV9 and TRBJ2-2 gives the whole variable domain DSGVTQTPKHLITATGQRVTLRCSPRSGDLSVYWYQQSLDQGLQFLIQYYNGEERAKGNILERFSAQQFPDLHSELNLSSLELGDSALYFCASSVLTSGMETGELFFGEGSRLTVL.

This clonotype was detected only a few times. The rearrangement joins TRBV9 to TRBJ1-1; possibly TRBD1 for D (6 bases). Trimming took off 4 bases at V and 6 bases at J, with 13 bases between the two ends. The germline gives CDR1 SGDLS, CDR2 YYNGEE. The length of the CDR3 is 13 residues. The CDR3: CASSPQGTAEAFF. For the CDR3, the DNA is TGTGCCAGCAGCCCCCAGGGGACCGCTGAAGCTTTCTTT.